Listed below are T cell receptor beta chains from one sample, sequenced in a study of T cell repertoires in cytomegalovirus infection. One entry per CDR3 protein, called by TCRdb with MiXCR from the reads. The data show around 200,000 distinct CDR3 sequences, about 17% seen once. The sample taken for sequencing was CD8+ T cells from PBMCs. Source of these receptors: a human donor in good health (CMV status not recorded). Some clones in this sample may be carry-over from other donors' samples. The CDR3 runs from the conserved cysteine through the conserved F or W. D genes are given only for firm matches. Clone size appears in some rows only: once, few, many, or a class for an expanded clone.

J,V,D,size,DNA,CDR3
TRBJ2-7,TRBV7-2,NA,few,TGTGCCAGCAGCTTAGTATGGGCAGAGACACCTTCCTACGAGCAGTACTTC,CASSLVWAETPSYEQYF
TRBJ1-1,TRBV20-1,NA,NA,TGCAGTGCGTATACAGGCGAAACTGAAGCTTTCTTT,CSAYTGETEAFF
TRBJ1-1,TRBV7-9,TRBD1,few,TGTGCCAGCAGCTTAAACAAAGGCAGGGGGGACGTGAACACTGAAGCTTTCTTT,CASSLNKGRGDVNTEAFF
TRBJ2-3,TRBV15,NA,NA,TGTGCCACCAGCAGACTGGAAGGCGGACAAGCTTTTTGGGCTAGCACAGATACGCAGTATTTT,CATSRLEGGQAFWASTDTQYF
TRBJ2-1,TRBV18,NA,few,TGTGCCAGCTCACCCGGACAGTTTCCCTACAATGAGCAGTTCTTC,CASSPGQFPYNEQFF
TRBJ1-4,TRBV6-6,NA,NA,TGTGCCAGCAGTTCCTTACTTGAGGAAAAACTGTTTTTT,CASSSLLEEKLFF
TRBJ1-2,TRBV7-9,NA,few,TGTGCCAGCAGCCCCTCTATCTCGGACAGAGACACCTTC,CASSPSISDRDTF
TRBJ2-1,TRBV28,TRBD2,few,TGTGCCAGCAGTTTTGGGACTAGCGGGGACTTAAGCTCCTACAATGAGCAGTTCTTC,CASSFGTSGDLSSYNEQFF
TRBJ2-2,TRBV11-1,NA,NA,TGTGCCAGCAGCTTAAACGGAGCCACCGGGGAGCTGTTTTTT,CASSLNGATGELFF
TRBJ1-1,TRBV6-2/TRBV6-3,NA,NA,TGTGCCAGCAGTTACTCGGGGGTATGGAACACTGAAGCTTTCTTT,CASSYSGVWNTEAFF
TRBJ2-1,TRBV11-2,TRBD2,few,TGTGCCAGCAGCTTAGTGTTTGCCGACCTTGGTGGACTAGCGGGGGTGGATGAGCAGTTCTTC,CASSLVFADLGGLAGVDEQFF
TRBJ2-3,TRBV7-3,NA,NA,TGTGCCAGCAGCTTGGGGGACCTCGGTTCCACAGATACGCAGTATTTT,CASSLGDLGSTDTQYF
TRBJ2-7,TRBV24-1,TRBD2,NA,TGTGCCACCAGTGATCTTAGCGGGGCCGCACCCTACGAGCAGTACTTC,CATSDLSGAAPYEQYF
TRBJ1-2,TRBV7-9,NA,NA,TGTGCCAGCAGCTTAGCCGGGGGTCTTGGCTACACCTTC,CASSLAGGLGYTF
TRBJ1-1,TRBV7-9,NA,few,TGTGCCAGCAGCTTAACCACAGGACTCCCCGAAGCTTTCTTT,CASSLTTGLPEAFF
TRBJ1-5,TRBV19,NA,NA,TGTGCCAGTAGTATCGCATCCTTCGGCAGCAATCAGCCCCAGCATTTT,CASSIASFGSNQPQHF
TRBJ2-3,TRBV5-5,TRBD1,NA,TGTGCCAGCAGATTCGGACAGGGGAGGTCCGGTGAGCTAGATACGCAGTATTTT,CASRFGQGRSGELDTQYF
TRBJ1-5,TRBV29-1,NA,NA,TGCAGCGTTGAACTTGGCGGAAGCAATCAGCCCCAGCATTTT,CSVELGGSNQPQHF
TRBJ2-5,TRBV4-1,NA,few,TGCGCCAGCAGCCAAGAGGAAGACCTCCGAGAGACCCAGTACTTC,CASSQEEDLRETQYF
TRBJ1-2,TRBV7-9,NA,NA,TGTGCCAGCAGCTTCTCGGGGGCGGAGGACTATGGCTACACCTTC,CASSFSGAEDYGYTF
TRBJ2-5,TRBV6-6,TRBD1,few,TGTGCCAGCAGTTACTCGGGACAGGGGGCGCTTGAAATGGAGACCCAGTACTTC,CASSYSGQGALEMETQYF
TRBJ2-7,TRBV6-2/TRBV6-3,NA,NA,TGTGCCAGCAGTTACCCCGGGGCCGAGCAGTACTTC,CASSYPGAEQYF
TRBJ2-5,TRBV7-2,TRBD2,NA,TGTGCCAGCAGCCTAGTGGGCGGGGGAGTCGAGACCCAGTACTTC,CASSLVGGGVETQYF
TRBJ2-7,TRBV6-6,NA,NA,TGTGCCAGCAGCCCGGTTCCTAGCGAGCAGTACTTC,CASSPVPSEQYF
TRBJ1-2,TRBV5-6,NA,few,TGTGCCAGCAGCTTGAATCCTACAAAGTATGGCTACACCTTC,CASSLNPTKYGYTF
TRBJ1-2,TRBV7-8,TRBD1,many,TGTGCCAGCAGCTTACCTCTCCCGACAGGGCGGGGGGTACTGGATGGCTACACCTTC,CASSLPLPTGRGVLDGYTF
TRBJ1-5,TRBV15,NA,few,TGTGCCACCAGCAGAACGATCGGACAAGGGAATCAGCCCCAGCATTTT,CATSRTIGQGNQPQHF
TRBJ2-7,TRBV7-9,NA,many,TGTGCCAGCAGCCCGAACTACGAGCAGTACTTC,CASSPNYEQYF
TRBJ2-3,TRBV6-2/TRBV6-3,NA,NA,TGTGCCAGCAGTTACTCGACTATCCGGGAAGGGCAGTATTTT,CASSYSTIREGQYF